The T cell receptor (beta chain) under discussion was sequenced for a study of vaccination effects on CD4 cells after COVID-19. Regarding the study as a whole: Long after vaccination, the clones induced by infection and by vaccine shrank markedly in size.

Data came from immunoSEQ multiplex PCR; TCRdb stores just in-frame clones and leaves some out. The data show around 40,000 clones, just under 75% seen once. After expansion with viral peptide pools in the ViraFEST assay, antigen-specific CD4+ T cells were sequenced. Having been cultured for ten to eleven days, the cells underwent CD4+ T cell isolation. This person caught SARS-CoV-2 sometime from March to December 2020, and PCR testing confirmed the infection. A half-medium replacement with IL-2 medium was carried out on days 3 and 7. To note about this clone: The antigen remains unidentified.

The TCR originated in a human donor who had a prior SARS-CoV-2 infection. The source was CD4+ T cells from PBMCs cultured with a peptide pool, collected before COVID-19 vaccination.

The CDR3 region is CASSVELADQEQYF. The CDR3 bases are TGTGCCAGCAGCGTCGAACTAGCGGACCAGGAGCAGTACTTC. The genes are TRBV9 and TRBJ2-7; 8 bases fit TRBD2. The junction had 8 bases not matched to a gene; V was cut back by 2 bases and J by 7 bases. Germline CDR1 is SGDLS and CDR2 is YYNGEE. This CDR3 is 14 amino acids long.